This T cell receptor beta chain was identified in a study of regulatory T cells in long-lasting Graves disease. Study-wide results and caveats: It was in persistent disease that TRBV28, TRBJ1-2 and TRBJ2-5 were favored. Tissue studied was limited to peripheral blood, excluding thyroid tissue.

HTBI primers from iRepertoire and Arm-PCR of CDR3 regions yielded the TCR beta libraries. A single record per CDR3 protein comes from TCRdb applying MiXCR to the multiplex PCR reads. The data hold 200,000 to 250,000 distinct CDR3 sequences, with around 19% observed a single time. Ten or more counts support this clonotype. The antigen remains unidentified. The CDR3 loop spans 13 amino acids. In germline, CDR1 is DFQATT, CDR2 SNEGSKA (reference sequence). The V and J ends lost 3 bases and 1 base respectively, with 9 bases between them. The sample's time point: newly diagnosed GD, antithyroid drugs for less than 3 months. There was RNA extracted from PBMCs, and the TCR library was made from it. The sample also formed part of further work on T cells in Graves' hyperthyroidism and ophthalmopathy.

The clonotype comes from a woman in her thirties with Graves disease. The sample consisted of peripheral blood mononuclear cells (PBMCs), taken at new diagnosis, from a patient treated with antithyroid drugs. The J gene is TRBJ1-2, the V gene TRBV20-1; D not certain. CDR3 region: CSASHGVNYGYTF. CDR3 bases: TGCAGTGCTAGTCACGGAGTTAACTATGGCTACACCTTC.